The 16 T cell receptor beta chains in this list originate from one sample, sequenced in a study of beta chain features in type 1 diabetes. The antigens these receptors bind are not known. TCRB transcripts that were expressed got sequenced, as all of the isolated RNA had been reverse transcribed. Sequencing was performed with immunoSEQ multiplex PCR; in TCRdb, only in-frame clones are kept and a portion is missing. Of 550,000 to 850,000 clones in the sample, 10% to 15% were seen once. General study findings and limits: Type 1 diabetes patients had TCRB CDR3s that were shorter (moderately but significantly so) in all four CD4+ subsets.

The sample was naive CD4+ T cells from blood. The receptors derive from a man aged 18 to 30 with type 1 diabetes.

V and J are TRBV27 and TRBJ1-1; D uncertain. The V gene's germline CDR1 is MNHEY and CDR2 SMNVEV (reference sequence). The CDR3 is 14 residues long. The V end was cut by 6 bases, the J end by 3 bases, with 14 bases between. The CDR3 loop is CASSLNTGDTEAFF. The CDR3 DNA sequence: TGTGCCAGCAGCCTTAACACGGGAGACACTGAAGCTTTCTTT.

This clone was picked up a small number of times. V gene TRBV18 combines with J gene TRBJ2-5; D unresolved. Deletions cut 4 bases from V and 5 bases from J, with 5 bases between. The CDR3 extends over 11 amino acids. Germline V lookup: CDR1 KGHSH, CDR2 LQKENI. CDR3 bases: TGTGCCAGCTCACGGGCGGAGACCCAGTACTTC. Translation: CASSRAETQYF. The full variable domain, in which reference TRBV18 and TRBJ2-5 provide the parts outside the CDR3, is NAGVMQNPRHLVRRRGQEARLRCSPMKGHSHVYWYRQLPEEGLKFMVYLQKENIIDESGMPKERFSAEFPKEGPSILRIQQVVRGDSAAYFCASSRAETQYFGPGTRLLVL.

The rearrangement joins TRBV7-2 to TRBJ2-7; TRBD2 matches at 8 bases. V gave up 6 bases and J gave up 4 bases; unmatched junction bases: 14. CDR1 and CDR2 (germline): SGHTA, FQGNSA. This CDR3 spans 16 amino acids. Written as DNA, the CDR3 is TGTGCCAGCAGTCTAGTGGCGGGGGGCGACCTTTACGAGCAGTACTTC. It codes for CASSLVAGGDLYEQYF.

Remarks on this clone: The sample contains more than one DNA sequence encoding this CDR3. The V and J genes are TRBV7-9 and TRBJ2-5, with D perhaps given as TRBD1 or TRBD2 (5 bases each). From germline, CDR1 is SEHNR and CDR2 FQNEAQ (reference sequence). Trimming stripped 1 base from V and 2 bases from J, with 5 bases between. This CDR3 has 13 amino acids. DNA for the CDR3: TGTGCCAGCAGCTTAGGGGGGCAAGAGACCCAGTACTTC. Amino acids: CASSLGGQETQYF.

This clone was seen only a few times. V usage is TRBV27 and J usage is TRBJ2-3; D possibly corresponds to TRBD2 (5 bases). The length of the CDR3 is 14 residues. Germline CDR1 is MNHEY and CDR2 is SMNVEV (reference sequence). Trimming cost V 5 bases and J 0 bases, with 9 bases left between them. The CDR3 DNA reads TGTGCCAGCAGTCCCCGGACTAGCACAGATACGCAGTATTTT. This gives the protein CASSPRTSTDTQYF.

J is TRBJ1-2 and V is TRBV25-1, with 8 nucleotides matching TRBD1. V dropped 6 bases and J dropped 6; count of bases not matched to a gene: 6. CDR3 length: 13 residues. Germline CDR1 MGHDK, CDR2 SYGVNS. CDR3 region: CASRDREANGYTF. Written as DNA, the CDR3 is TGTGCCAGCAGGGACAGGGAGGCGAATGGCTACACCTTC.

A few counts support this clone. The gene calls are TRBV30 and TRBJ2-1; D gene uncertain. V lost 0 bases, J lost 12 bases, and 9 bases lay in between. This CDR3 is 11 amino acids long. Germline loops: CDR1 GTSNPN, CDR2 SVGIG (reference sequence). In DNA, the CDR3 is TGTGCCTGGAGTGTAGTCACGGGGCAGTTCTTC. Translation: CAWSVVTGQFF.

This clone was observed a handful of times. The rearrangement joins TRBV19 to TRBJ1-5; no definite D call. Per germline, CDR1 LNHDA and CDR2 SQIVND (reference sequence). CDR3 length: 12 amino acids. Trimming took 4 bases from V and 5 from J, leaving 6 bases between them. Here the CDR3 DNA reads TGTGCCAGTAGTAGTGAGTATCAGCCCCAGCATTTT. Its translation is CASSSEYQPQHF.

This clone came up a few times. CDR3 loop: CASSHWGATKNIQYF. For the CDR3, the DNA is TGCGCCAGTTCACACTGGGGGGCGACGAAAAACATTCAGTACTTC. The gene calls are TRBV4-1 and TRBJ2-4; TRBD1 or TRBD2 may be the D gene (6 bases each). Germline V gene lookup returns CDR1 MGHRA and CDR2 YSYEKL. The CDR3 is 15 residues long. V lost 9 bases and J lost 4, with 19 bases in between.

The DNA for the CDR3 is TGTGCCAGCAGCATAACGGGGGAGGGCAACGAGCAGTACTTC. It codes for CASSITGEGNEQYF. This rearrangement joins TRBV9 to TRBJ2-7, with TRBD2 matching 7 bases. The ends lost 4 bases at V and 5 bases at J; junction bases unmatched: 9. The CDR3 is 14 amino acids. Germline loops: CDR1 SGDLS, CDR2 YYNGEE.

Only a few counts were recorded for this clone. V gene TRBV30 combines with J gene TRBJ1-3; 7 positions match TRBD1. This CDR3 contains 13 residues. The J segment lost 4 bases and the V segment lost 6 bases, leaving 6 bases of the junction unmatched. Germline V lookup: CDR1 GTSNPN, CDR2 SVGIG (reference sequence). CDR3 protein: CACQGVSGNTIYF. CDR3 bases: TGTGCCTGCCAGGGGGTGTCCGGAAACACCATATATTTT.

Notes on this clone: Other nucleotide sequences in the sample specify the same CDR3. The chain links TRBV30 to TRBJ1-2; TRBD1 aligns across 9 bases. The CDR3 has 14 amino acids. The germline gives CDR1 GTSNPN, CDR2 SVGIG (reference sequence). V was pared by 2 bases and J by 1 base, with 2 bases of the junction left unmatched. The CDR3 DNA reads TGTGCCTGGAGTCGGGGACAGGGTAACTATGGCTACACCTTC. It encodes CAWSRGQGNYGYTF. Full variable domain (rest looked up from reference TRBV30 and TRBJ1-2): SQTIHQWPATLVQPVGSPLSLECTVEGTSNPNLYWYRQAAGRGLQLLFYSVGIGQISSEVPQNLSASRPQDRQFILSSKKLLLSDSGFYLCAWSRGQGNYGYTFGSGTRLTVV.

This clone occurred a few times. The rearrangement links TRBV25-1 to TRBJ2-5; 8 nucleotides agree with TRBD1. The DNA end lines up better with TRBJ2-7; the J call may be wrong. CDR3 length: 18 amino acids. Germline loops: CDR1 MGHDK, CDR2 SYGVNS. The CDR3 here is CASSVRQGRGQGPYEQYF. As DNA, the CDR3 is TGTGCCAGCAGTGTTCGACAGGGGAGAGGACAGGGACCCTACGAGCAGTACTTC.

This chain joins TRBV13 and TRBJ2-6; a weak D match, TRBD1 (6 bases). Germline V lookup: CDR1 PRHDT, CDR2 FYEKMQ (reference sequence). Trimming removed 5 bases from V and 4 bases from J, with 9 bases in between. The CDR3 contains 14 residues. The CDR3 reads CASSPGTGANVLTF. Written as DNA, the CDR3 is TGTGCCAGCAGCCCCGGGACAGGGGCCAACGTCCTGACTTTC.

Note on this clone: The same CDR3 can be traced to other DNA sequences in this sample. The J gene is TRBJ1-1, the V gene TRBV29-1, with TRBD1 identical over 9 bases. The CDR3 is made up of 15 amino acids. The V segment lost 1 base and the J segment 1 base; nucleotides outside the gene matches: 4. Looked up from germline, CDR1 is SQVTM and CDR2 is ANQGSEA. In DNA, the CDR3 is TGCAGCGTTGAAGGGAGGACAGGGGCGAACACTGAAGCTTTCTTT. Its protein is CSVEGRTGANTEAFF.

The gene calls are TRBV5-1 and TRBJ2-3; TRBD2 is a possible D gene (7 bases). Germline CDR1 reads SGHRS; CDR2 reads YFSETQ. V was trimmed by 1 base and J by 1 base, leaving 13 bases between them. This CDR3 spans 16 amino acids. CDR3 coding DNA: TGCGCCAGCAGCTTGCGGGGGGCGAAGGGCACAGATACGCAGTATTTT. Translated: CASSLRGAKGTDTQYF.